This entry concerns a single TCR beta chain. Its specificity is unknown. TCRdb's copy holds only in-frame clones and misses some; the assay was immunoSEQ multiplex PCR. The sample gives 600,000 to 750,000 clones, roughly 72% of which show up once; over 1.5% is in the top ten. The data are from a study of shared clonotypes between healthy human individuals. General study findings and limits: For sorted subsets, rarefaction showed incomplete sequencing despite large depth.

The sample was memory CD4+ T cells sorted from blood. The subset is: CD45RA-negative fraction. The clonotype was recovered from a young woman in good health.

The CDR3 loop reads CASSFGQGAEEQYF. The CDR3, as DNA: TGCGCCAGCAGCTTCGGACAGGGGGCAGAAGAGCAGTACTTC. The V and J genes are TRBV5-1 and TRBJ2-7; 11 positions agree with TRBD1. Germline lookup yields CDR1 SGHRS and CDR2 YFSETQ. V shed 2 bases and J 7 bases; nucleotides not matched to a gene: 5. The CDR3 covers 14 residues.